This paragraph reports one T cell receptor beta chain. This sample is drawn from a study of blood T cell repertoires in COVID-19. Study-wide background: Specimens from acute and convalescent COVID-19 originated in the United States, Italy and Spain. The analysed material was cDNA or gDNA that came from T cells, B-cell-depleted T cells, or PBMCs.

Per the authors' pipeline: The authors estimated nucleated cell counts from reference gene primer amplification. Measured with immunoSEQ multiplex PCR; TCRdb has only the in-frame clones, and not every one. V and J calls and clone size are those listed in that table; D and trimming were worked out from the DNA. The repertoire holds 170,000 or so clones, just under 90% seen once, with around 1% in the top ten. Per germline, CDR1 MGHRA and CDR2 YSYEKL. The CDR3 runs 15 residues. Trimming stripped 5 bases from V and 3 bases from J, with 16 bases between. Input material: peripheral blood. The V gene is TRBV4-1, the J gene TRBJ1-1; a possible D gene is TRBD1 (5 bases). This sequence was found in a woman aged 18 to 35 who had recovered from COVID-19. The CDR3 nucleotides read TGCGCCAGCAGCTCGATGGGGGGTCGTTACACTGAAGCTTTCTTT. It specifies CASSSMGGRYTEAFF.